The 24 T cell receptor beta chains given below trace back to one sample, sequenced in a study of cytomegalovirus exposure and HLA in healthy donors (dated by TCRdb to 2017 to 2019). The library was built by means of the immunoSEQ multiplex PCR assay. The multiplex PCR relied on a mix of 60 forward primers for TCR Vbeta segments and 13 reverse primers for TCR Jbeta segments. Held by TCRdb, this immuneACCESS table contains in-frame sequences only and omits some clones. Under half of the omission traces to an unresolved V gene where checked; the cause of the rest is unknown. The sample data list about 92,000 clones, and 81% of these were observed just once. About 1.2% of the sample belongs to the ten largest clones. The sample was PBMCs. Receptor source: a girl aged 2 to 10 in good health and CMV-seropositive.

The table lists this clone with a count of one. This chain links TRBV27 with TRBJ2-7, with 12 bases identical to TRBD2. Looked up from germline, CDR1 is MNHEY and CDR2 is SMNVEV (reference sequence). V trimming: 8 bases; J trimming: 5 bases; junction bases outside the gene matches: 19. The CDR3 runs to 18 residues. The CDR3 bases are TGTGCCAGCGCGCAACTTAGGAGCGGACTAGCGGGATCCGACGAGCAGTACTTC. Translation: CASAQLRSGLAGSDEQYF.

Points on this clone: Germline is not matched at one junction end, which may reflect a read error. V is TRBV6-6 and J is TRBJ2-5, with 9 bases aligning to TRBD1. This CDR3 has 16 residues. Germline V CDR1 and CDR2: MNHNY, SVGAGI (reference sequence). The DNA for the CDR3 is TGTGCCAGCAATTACGTACGACAGGGGGGACAAGAGACCCAGTACTTC. This gives the protein CASNYVRQGGQETQYF.

The chain joins TRBV4-2 to TRBJ1-2, with TRBD1 matching 8 bases. CDR1 and CDR2 (germline): LGHNA, YNFKEQ. The J segment lost 7 bases and the V segment lost 0 bases, leaving 10 bases of the junction unmatched. The CDR3 extends over 16 amino acids. CDR3 nucleotide sequence: TGTGCCAGCAGCCAAGAGTTTCTTCAGGGGGCAGGTGGCTACACCTTC. This encodes CASSQEFLQGAGGYTF.

The gene calls are TRBV5-6 and TRBJ2-2; TRBD2 matches 9 bases. The CDR3 length is 15 residues. After removal of 6 bases from V and 6 bases from J, the junction contained 9 bases not matched to a gene. CDR1 SGHDT and CDR2 YYEEEE come from the germline V gene. CDR3 amino acids: CASTNLAGKAGELFF. The CDR3 DNA sequence: TGTGCCAGCACCAATCTAGCGGGGAAGGCCGGGGAGCTGTTTTTT.

V usage is TRBV6-5 and J usage is TRBJ1-1; 7 bases are a match to TRBD1. Losses at the gene ends were 5 bases for V and 0 bases for J; bases not matched to a gene: 6. Per the germline V gene, CDR1 is MNHEY and CDR2 is SVGAGI. This CDR3 spans 15 amino acids. The CDR3 is CASSKTTGVNTEAFF. The CDR3 DNA reads as TGTGCCAGCAGTAAAACTACAGGGGTGAACACTGAAGCTTTCTTT.

This sequence joins TRBV5-1 and TRBJ2-1, with 9 bases identical to TRBD2. From germline, CDR1 is SGHRS and CDR2 YFSETQ. V lost 0 bases and J lost 3; bases outside the gene matches: 1. The CDR3 is made up of 15 amino acids. CDR3 in amino acids: CASSLGTSVYNEQFF. The CDR3, as DNA: TGCGCCAGCAGCTTGGGGACTAGCGTCTACAATGAGCAGTTCTTC.

The V gene is TRBV7-9, the J gene TRBJ2-5; 9 nucleotides align to TRBD2. The CDR3 loop spans 14 amino acids. Germline CDR1 reads SEHNR; CDR2 reads FQNEAQ (reference sequence). Trimming removed 5 bases from V and 4 bases from J; junction bases left unmatched: 5. The CDR3, as DNA: TGTGCCAGCAGCGCACTAGCGGGTGGAGAGACCCAGTACTTC. Its translation: CASSALAGGETQYF.

This chain joins TRBV11-2 and TRBJ1-3; 10 positions match TRBD1. The CDR3 has 15 amino acids. Trimming at V came to 4 bases and at J to 7 bases, leaving 7 bases not matched to a gene. CDR1 and CDR2 (germline): SGHAT, FQNNGV. The chain's CDR3 is CASSSTGGAGNTIYF. In nucleotides, the CDR3 is TGTGCCAGCAGCTCGACAGGGGGCGCGGGTAACACCATATATTTT.

This clone was found a few times. The chain is built from TRBV7-6 and TRBJ2-3; tentative D call: TRBD1 (5 bases). The CDR3 sequence is 15 residues long. Germline V gene lookup returns CDR1 SGHVS and CDR2 FNYEAQ. Trimming took 1 base from V and 0 from J, leaving 8 bases between them. The CDR3 is CASSLEGQSTDTQYF. DNA for the CDR3: TGTGCCAGCAGCTTAGAGGGGCAAAGCACAGATACGCAGTATTTT.

The rearrangement uses TRBV11-2 and TRBJ2-5; no clear D gene. The CDR3 runs to 14 residues. Germline V gene sequence: CDR1 SGHAT, CDR2 FQNNGV. Trimming took 3 bases from V and 9 from J, leaving 17 bases between them. CDR3 region: CASSFFGPQVSQYF. The CDR3 nucleotides read TGTGCCAGCAGCTTTTTTGGGCCCCAGGTGTCCCAGTACTTC.

The rearrangement uses TRBV7-6 and TRBJ1-1; no clear D. The CDR3 covers 14 residues. Germline loops: CDR1 SGHVS, CDR2 FNYEAQ. V shed 5 bases and J shed 2 bases, with 12 bases lying between them. CDR3 sequence reads: CASSRGPDNTEAFF. CDR3 nucleotides: TGTGCCAGCAGCCGAGGCCCAGATAACACTGAAGCTTTCTTT.

CDR3 sequence reads: CASSPWTSGTGNEQFF. Written as DNA, the CDR3 is TGTGCCAGCTCACCCTGGACTAGCGGGACCGGCAATGAGCAGTTCTTC. The V and J genes are TRBV18 and TRBJ2-1; 12 bases fit TRBD2. Germline V CDR1 and CDR2: KGHSH, LQKENI. With 3 bases clipped from V and 6 bases from J, the junction kept 6 bases outside the gene matches. The CDR3 has 16 residues.

This clone has only a few counts. The V and J genes are TRBV4-3 and TRBJ2-6; tentative D call: TRBD1 (6 bases). The CDR3 extends over 18 amino acids. Germline lookup yields CDR1 LGHNA and CDR2 YSLEER. With 0 bases removed from V and 0 bases from J, the gap between germline ends came to 12 bases. Written as DNA, the CDR3 is TGCGCCAGCAGCCAAGAGGGGGCATCTAGCTCTGGGGCCAACGTCCTGACTTTC. Translation: CASSQEGASSSGANVLTF.

The chain is built from TRBV5-6 and TRBJ2-1; TRBD1 might be the D (6 bases). The CDR3 loop spans 14 amino acids. CDR1 is SGHDT and CDR2 is YYEEEE in the germline V gene. Deletions cut 0 bases from V and 2 bases from J, with 6 bases between. DNA of the CDR3: TGTGCCAGCAGCTTGGGGACAGCCTACAATGAGCAGTTCTTC. Protein sequence: CASSLGTAYNEQFF.

V and J are TRBV4-1 and TRBJ2-7; TRBD2 aligns across 13 bases. This CDR3 is built from 19 residues. The J segment lost 5 bases and the V segment lost 3 bases, leaving 16 bases of the junction unmatched. The germline gives CDR1 MGHRA, CDR2 YSYEKL. CDR3 in amino acids: CASSHGDRTGLAGVNEQYF. In DNA form, the CDR3 reads TGCGCCAGCAGCCATGGAGACAGAACCGGACTAGCGGGAGTAAACGAGCAGTACTTC.

This clone was seen a few times. This chain uses TRBV30 with TRBJ2-3, with 8 bases identical to TRBD2. V was pared by 5 bases and J by 2 bases, with 3 bases of the junction left unmatched. Germline CDR1 reads GTSNPN; CDR2 reads SVGIG (reference sequence). There are 13 residues in the CDR3. CDR3: CAWAGGPTDTQYF. The CDR3 DNA reads TGTGCCTGGGCGGGAGGCCCCACAGATACGCAGTATTTT.

The rearrangement joins TRBV7-9 to TRBJ2-7, with 8 positions matching TRBD2. The CDR3 contains 13 residues. CDR1 and CDR2 (germline): SEHNR, FQNEAQ (reference sequence). J gave up 7 bases and V 2 bases, and 4 bases lay outside the gene matches. The CDR3 DNA reads TGTGCCAGCAGCTTAAATATAGCGGGGGAGCAGTACTTC. Translating gives CASSLNIAGEQYF.

The V and J genes are TRBV7-8 and TRBJ2-1, with a weak D call TRBD2 (5 bases). This CDR3 is 18 amino acids long. Trimming pared 1 base from V and 1 base from J, leaving 17 bases between. Looked up from germline, CDR1 is SGHVS and CDR2 is FQNEAQ. This CDR3 reads CASSLVSSAGGSYNEQFF. CDR3 DNA: TGTGCCAGCAGCTTAGTCTCGTCTGCGGGCGGTTCCTACAATGAGCAGTTCTTC.

The V call is TRBV5-1, the J call TRBJ2-7; 7 nucleotides align to TRBD2. CDR1 SGHRS and CDR2 YFSETQ come from the germline V gene. The CDR3 runs to 15 residues. V gave up 2 bases and J gave up 5 bases; unmatched junction bases: 10. The CDR3 here is CASSFSSGPGDEQYF. CDR3 in DNA: TGCGCCAGCAGCTTCTCTAGCGGACCTGGGGACGAGCAGTACTTC.

This clone showed up just a few times. The rearrangement uses TRBV19 and TRBJ2-6, with D unresolved. This CDR3 region has 15 residues. From germline, CDR1 is LNHDA and CDR2 SQIVND (reference sequence). Trimming pared 8 bases from V and 4 bases from J, leaving 15 bases between. The CDR3 DNA reads as TGTGCCAGTGGGTCGTTAGCAGCCGGGGCCAACGTCCTGACTTTC. It is translated as CASGSLAAGANVLTF.

The V call is TRBV9, the J call TRBJ2-1; 7 bases are a match to TRBD1. The CDR3 length is 15 residues. V dropped 3 bases and J dropped 4; count of bases not matched to a gene: 7. Per germline, CDR1 SGDLS and CDR2 YYNGEE. The DNA of the CDR3 is TGTGCCAGCAGCGCCGACGGGACAGATTACAATGAGCAGTTCTTC. It is translated as CASSADGTDYNEQFF.

This clone was seen only once. The V gene is TRBV29-1, the J gene TRBJ2-5; D remains ambiguous. The CDR3 is 13 amino acids. V was clipped by 2 bases and J by 2 bases, with 9 bases between them. Germline V lookup: CDR1 SQVTM, CDR2 ANQGSEA. CDR3 sequence: CSVEPLAQETQYF. The CDR3 DNA is TGCAGCGTTGAACCCCTTGCGCAAGAGACCCAGTACTTC.

The rearrangement joins TRBV5-1 to TRBJ1-2, with 8 positions matching TRBD1. This CDR3 contains 13 residues. V gave up 7 bases and J gave up 7 bases; unmatched junction bases: 9. CDR1 is SGHRS, CDR2 YFSETQ, per germline. CDR3 region: CASSTGGGGGYTF. CDR3 nucleotide sequence: TGCGCCAGCTCAACAGGGGGAGGAGGTGGCTACACCTTC. The whole variable domain, filled in from reference TRBV5-1 and TRBJ1-2, reads KAGVTQTPRYLIKTRGQQVTLSCSPISGHRSVSWYQQTPGQGLQFLFEYFSETQRNKGNFPGRFSGRQFSNSRSEMNVSTLELGDSALYLCASSTGGGGGYTFGSGTRLTVV.

A word on this clone: The same CDR3 also results from other DNA sequences found in this sample. V gene TRBV20-1 combines with J gene TRBJ2-1; 7 nucleotides agree with TRBD1. Germline V gives CDR1 DFQATT, CDR2 SNEGSKA (reference sequence). The ends lost 6 bases at V and 7 bases at J; junction bases unmatched: 3. CDR3 length: 11 amino acids. Written as DNA, the CDR3 is TGCAGTGCCAACAGGGGTAATGAGCAGTTCTTC. Protein sequence: CSANRGNEQFF.